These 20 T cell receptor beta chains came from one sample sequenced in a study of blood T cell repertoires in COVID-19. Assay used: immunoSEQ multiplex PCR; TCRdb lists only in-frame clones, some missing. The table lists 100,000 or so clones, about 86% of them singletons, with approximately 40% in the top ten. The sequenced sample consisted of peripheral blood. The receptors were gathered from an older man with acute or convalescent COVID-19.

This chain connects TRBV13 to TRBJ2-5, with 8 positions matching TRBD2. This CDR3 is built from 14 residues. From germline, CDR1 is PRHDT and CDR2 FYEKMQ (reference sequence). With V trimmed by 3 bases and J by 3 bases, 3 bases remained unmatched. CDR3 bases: TGTGCCAGCAGCTTCGAGACTAGCGAAGAGACCCAGTACTTC. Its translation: CASSFETSEETQYF.

The CDR3 region is CASSLVAQEEGGELFF. CDR3 DNA: TGTGCCAGCAGCTTAGTCGCTCAAGAGGAAGGCGGGGAGCTGTTTTTT. The chain is built from TRBV7-9 and TRBJ2-2, with D uncertain. Trimming stripped 1 base from V and 7 bases from J, with 16 bases between. Germline loops: CDR1 SEHNR, CDR2 FQNEAQ (reference sequence). The CDR3 is made up of 16 amino acids.

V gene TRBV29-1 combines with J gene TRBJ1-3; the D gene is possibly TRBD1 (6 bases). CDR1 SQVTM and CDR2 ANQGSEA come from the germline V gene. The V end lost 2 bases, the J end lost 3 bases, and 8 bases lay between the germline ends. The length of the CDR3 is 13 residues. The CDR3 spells CSVERQDGNTIYF. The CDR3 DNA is TGCAGCGTTGAAAGACAGGATGGAAACACCATATATTTT.

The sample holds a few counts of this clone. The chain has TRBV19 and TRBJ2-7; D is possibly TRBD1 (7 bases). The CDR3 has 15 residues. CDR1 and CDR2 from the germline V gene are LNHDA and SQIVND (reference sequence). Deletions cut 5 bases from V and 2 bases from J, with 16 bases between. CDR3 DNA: TGTGCCAGTAGTTCCACGGGGGACAGAGCCTACGAGCAGTACTTC. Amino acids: CASSSTGDRAYEQYF.

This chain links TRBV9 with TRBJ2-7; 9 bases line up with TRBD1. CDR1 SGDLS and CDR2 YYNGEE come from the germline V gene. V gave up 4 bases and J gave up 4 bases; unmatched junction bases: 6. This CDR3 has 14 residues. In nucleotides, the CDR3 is TGTGCCAGCAGCTCAGGGACAGGGAAATACGAGCAGTACTTC. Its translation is CASSSGTGKYEQYF.

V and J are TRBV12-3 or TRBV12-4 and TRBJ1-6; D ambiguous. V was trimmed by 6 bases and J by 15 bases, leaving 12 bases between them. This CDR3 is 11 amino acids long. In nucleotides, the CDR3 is TGTGCCAGCAGACGTTTGGAGCTCCTCCACTTT. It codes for CASRRLELLHF.

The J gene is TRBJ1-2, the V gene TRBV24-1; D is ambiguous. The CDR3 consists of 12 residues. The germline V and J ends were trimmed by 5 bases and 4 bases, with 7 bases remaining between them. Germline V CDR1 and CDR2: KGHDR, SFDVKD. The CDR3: CATSVGSYGYTF. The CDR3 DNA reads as TGTGCCACCAGTGTGGGCAGCTATGGCTACACCTTC.

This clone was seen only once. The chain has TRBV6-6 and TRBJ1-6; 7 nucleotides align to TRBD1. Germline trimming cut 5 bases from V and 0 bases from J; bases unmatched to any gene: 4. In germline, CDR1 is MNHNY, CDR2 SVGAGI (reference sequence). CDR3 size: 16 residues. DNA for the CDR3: TGTGCCAGCAGTCGACAGGGTAGCTCCTATAATTCACCCCTCCACTTT. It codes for CASSRQGSSYNSPLHF.

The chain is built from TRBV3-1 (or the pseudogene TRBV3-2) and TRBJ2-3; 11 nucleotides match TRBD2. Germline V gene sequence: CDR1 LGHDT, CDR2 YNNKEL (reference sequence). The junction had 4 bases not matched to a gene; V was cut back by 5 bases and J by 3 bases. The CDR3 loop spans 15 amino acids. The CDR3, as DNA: TGTGCCAGCAGCTTTAGCGGGAGGGGAACAGATACGCAGTATTTT. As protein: CASSFSGRGTDTQYF.

CDR3 residues: CASSGPSLRGELFF. CDR3 sequence (DNA): TGTGCCAGCAGTGGGCCTAGCTTACGCGGGGAGCTGTTTTTT. The genes are TRBV11-2 and TRBJ2-2; tentative D call: TRBD2 (5 bases). The V end was cut by 6 bases, the J end by 7 bases, with 15 bases between. This CDR3 has 14 amino acids. CDR1 and CDR2 (germline): SGHAT, FQNNGV. The whole variable domain, remainder taken from reference TRBV11-2 and TRBJ2-2, is EAGVAQSPRYKIIEKRQSVAFWCNPISGHATLYWYQQILGQGPKLLIQFQNNGVVDDSQLPKDRFSAERLKGVDSTLKIQPAKLEDSAVYLCASSGPSLRGELFFGEGSRLTVL.

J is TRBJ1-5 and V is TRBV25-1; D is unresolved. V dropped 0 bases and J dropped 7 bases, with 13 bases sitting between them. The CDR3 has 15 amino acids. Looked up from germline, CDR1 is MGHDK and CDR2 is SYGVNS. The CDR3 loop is CASSEYDGLQQPQHF. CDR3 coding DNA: TGTGCCAGCAGTGAATATGACGGCCTACAGCAGCCCCAGCATTTT.

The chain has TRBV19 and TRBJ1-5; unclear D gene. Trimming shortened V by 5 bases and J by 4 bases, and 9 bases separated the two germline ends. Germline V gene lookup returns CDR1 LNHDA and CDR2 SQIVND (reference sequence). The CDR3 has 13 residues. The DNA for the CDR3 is TGTGCCAGTAGTCGTAGTGAAAATCAGCCCCAGCATTTT. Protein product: CASSRSENQPQHF.

In DNA, the CDR3 is TGTGCCACCAGCAGAGGGGGCCCCTACGAGCAGTACTTC. Translating it yields CATSRGGPYEQYF. The rearrangement links TRBV15 to TRBJ2-7; weak D call: TRBD1 (5 bases). The V end lost 1 base, the J end lost 2 bases, and 6 bases lay between the germline ends. The CDR3 covers 13 residues. Germline CDR1 LNHNV, CDR2 YYDKDF (reference sequence).

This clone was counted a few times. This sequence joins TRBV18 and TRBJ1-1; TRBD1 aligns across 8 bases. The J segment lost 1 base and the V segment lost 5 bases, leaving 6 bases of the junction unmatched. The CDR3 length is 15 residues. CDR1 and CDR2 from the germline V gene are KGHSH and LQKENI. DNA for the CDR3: TGTGCCAGCTCAATTGGACAGGGAGAGAACACTGAAGCTTTCTTT. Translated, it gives CASSIGQGENTEAFF.

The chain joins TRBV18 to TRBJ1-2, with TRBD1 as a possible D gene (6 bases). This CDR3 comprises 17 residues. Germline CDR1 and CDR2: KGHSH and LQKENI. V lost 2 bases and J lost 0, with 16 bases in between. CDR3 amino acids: CASSPNPGARSNYGYTF. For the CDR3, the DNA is TGTGCCAGCTCACCAAACCCAGGGGCACGATCTAACTATGGCTACACCTTC.

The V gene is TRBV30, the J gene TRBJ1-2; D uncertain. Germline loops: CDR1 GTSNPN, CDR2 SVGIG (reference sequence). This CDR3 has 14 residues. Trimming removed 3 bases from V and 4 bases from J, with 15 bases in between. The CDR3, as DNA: TGTGCCTGGAGCGACGGACTCCGGTTCTATGGCTACACCTTC. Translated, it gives CAWSDGLRFYGYTF.

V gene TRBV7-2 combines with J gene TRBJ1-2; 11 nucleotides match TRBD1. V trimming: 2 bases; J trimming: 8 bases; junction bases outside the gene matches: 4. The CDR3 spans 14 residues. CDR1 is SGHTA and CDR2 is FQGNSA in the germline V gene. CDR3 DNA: TGTGCCAGCAGCTTAAAAGGACAGGGGGCAGGCTACACCTTC. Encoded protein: CASSLKGQGAGYTF.

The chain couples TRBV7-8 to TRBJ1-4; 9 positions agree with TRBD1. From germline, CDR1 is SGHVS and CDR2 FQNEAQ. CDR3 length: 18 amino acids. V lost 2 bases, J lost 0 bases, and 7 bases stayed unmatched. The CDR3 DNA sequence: TGTGCCAGCAGCTTATTAACAGGGGGCCCGGCAACTAATGAAAAACTGTTTTTT. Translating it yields CASSLLTGGPATNEKLFF.

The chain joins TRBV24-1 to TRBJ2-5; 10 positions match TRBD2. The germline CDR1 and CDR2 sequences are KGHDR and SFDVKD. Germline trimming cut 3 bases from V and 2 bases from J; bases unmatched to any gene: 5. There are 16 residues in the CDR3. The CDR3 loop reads CATSDPKREGQETQYF. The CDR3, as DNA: TGTGCCACCAGTGATCCAAAGCGGGAGGGACAAGAGACCCAGTACTTC.

The CDR3 DNA sequence: TGTGCCTGGAGTGACAGGGTAGGTGAAAAACTGTTTTTT. Translating it yields CAWSDRVGEKLFF. The chain has TRBV30 and TRBJ1-4; weak D call: TRBD1 (6 bases). The CDR3 runs to 13 residues. The ends were cut back, 1 base at V and 7 bases at J, with 10 bases in the middle. Germline V gene lookup returns CDR1 GTSNPN and CDR2 SVGIG (reference sequence).